The sample holds a few counts of the clone carrying this T cell receptor (beta chain). Antigen unknown. TCRdb fed the RT-PCR reads into MiXCR, producing one record per CDR3 protein. The table records about 650,000 distinct CDR3 sequences, around 13% of them present only once. This entry comes from a study of response to subunit inactivated influenza vaccine. Study-level results: Each seasonal flu vaccination may recruit only limited new T cells, authors suggested.

The germline V gene has CDR1 SEHNR and CDR2 FQNEAQ (reference sequence). The CDR3 totals 17 residues. V gave up 4 bases and J gave up 1 base; unmatched junction bases: 9. The J gene is TRBJ2-5, the V gene TRBV7-9; 10 positions match TRBD1. This clonotype was obtained from a man aged 45 to 65 who received an inactivated influenza vaccine. The source was PBMCs from blood, collected around 14 days before vaccination. The CDR3 reads CASSSGTGALAQETQYF. The CDR3 DNA reads TGTGCCAGCAGCTCCGGGACAGGGGCCCTGGCCCAAGAGACCCAGTACTTC.